The 30 T cell receptor beta chains reported below all come from one sample, sequenced in a study of vaccination and CD4 T cells after COVID-19. Treatment in this sample: approximately 11-day PBMC culture with coronavirus spike peptide pools or control peptides (ViraFEST assay). At the Johns Hopkins FTIC core, DNA taken from cultured CD4+ T cells was sequenced by way of the Oncomine TCR Beta short-read assay. From the PCR reads, TCRdb called clonotypes with MiXCR, one entry per CDR3 protein. Of about 14,000 distinct CDR3 sequences listed, more than 40% were seen once; the top ten hold roughly 12%. Their specific antigens are unknown. The source material was CD4+ T cells from blood, cultured in vitro. The receptors derive from a human donor who had recovered from COVID-19.

This clonotype was found a few times. V usage is TRBV20-1 and J usage is TRBJ2-7; D could derive from TRBD1 or TRBD2 (7 bases each). The germline V gene has CDR1 DFQATT and CDR2 SNEGSKA (reference sequence). CDR3 length equals 16 residues. Trimming pared 6 bases from V and 3 bases from J, leaving 24 bases between. The CDR3 region has the DNA TGCAGTGCAAATGGTGCACCTGACAGGGAGGGCTACGAGCAGTACTTC. This translates into CSANGAPDREGYEQYF.

This clonotype has a handful of counts. This rearrangement joins TRBV20-1 to TRBJ1-2; no clear D. V shed 5 bases and J shed 7 bases, with 11 bases lying between them. The CDR3 is 11 residues long. CDR1 DFQATT and CDR2 SNEGSKA come from the germline V gene (reference sequence). The CDR3 nucleotides read TGCAGTGCTCGGCCCCAACGTGGCTACACCTTC. It specifies CSARPQRGYTF.

The V and J genes are TRBV6-1 and TRBJ2-7, with TRBD1 matching over 9 bases. This CDR3 contains 15 residues. Germline V gene lookup returns CDR1 MNHNS and CDR2 SASEGT. V gave up 5 bases and J gave up 2 bases; unmatched junction bases: 7. The CDR3 nucleotides read TGTGCCAGCAGTAGGTCCGGGACAGGGACCTACGAGCAGTACTTC. Translated: CASSRSGTGTYEQYF.

This clonotype was counted a few times. This chain joins TRBV21-1 and TRBJ2-5; TRBD2, the D gene given by the table, was not confirmed from the DNA. TRBV21-1 is a documented pseudogene. There are 12 residues in the CDR3. For the CDR3, the DNA is TGTGCCAGCAGCAAGAGAGGGGAGACCCAGTACTTC. It codes for CASSKRGETQYF.

This chain links TRBV7-3 with TRBJ1-5; D unresolved. V dropped 5 bases and J dropped 9 bases, with 14 bases sitting between them. This CDR3 region has 13 residues. The germline V gene has CDR1 SGHTA and CDR2 FQGTGA. DNA for the CDR3: TGTGCCAGCAGCCTTGACTCTGGAGGGCCCCAGCATTTT. This encodes CASSLDSGGPQHF.

The chain recombines TRBV6-5 with TRBJ1-2, with D maybe TRBD1 (6 bases). V lost 4 bases and J lost 4, with 22 bases in between. The germline V gene has CDR1 MNHEY and CDR2 SVGAGI. This CDR3 contains 17 residues. This CDR3 is CASSSTSMGGDFYGYTF. Here the CDR3 DNA reads TGTGCCAGCAGTTCCACTAGTATGGGGGGCGATTTCTATGGCTACACCTTC.

The V call is TRBV2, the J call TRBJ2-7, with D perhaps matching TRBD1 or TRBD2 (5 bases each). Germline V gene lookup returns CDR1 SNHLY and CDR2 FYNNEI. This CDR3 is built from 13 residues. Trimming took 5 bases from V and 1 from J, leaving 9 bases between them. CDR3 residues: CASSRDPSYEQYF. DNA for the CDR3: TGTGCCAGCAGTCGGGACCCTTCCTACGAGCAGTACTTC. Complete variable domain (other parts from reference TRBV2 and TRBJ2-7): EPEVTQTPSHQVTQMGQEVILRCVPISNHLYFYWYRQILGQKVEFLVSFYNNEISEKSEIFDDQFSVERPDGSNFTLKIRSTKLEDSAMYFCASSRDPSYEQYFGPGTRLTVT.

The genes are TRBV6-1 and TRBJ1-2, with D uncertain. The germline CDR1 and CDR2 sequences are MNHNS and SASEGT. The CDR3 runs to 12 residues. The CDR3 loop reads CVVLGQLGGYTF. The CDR3 DNA reads TGTGTTGTACTTGGCCAATTAGGTGGCTACACCTTC.

The chain is built from TRBV20-1 and TRBJ2-2, with 10 nucleotides matching TRBD2. The CDR3 covers 15 residues. CDR1 is DFQATT and CDR2 is SNEGSKA in the germline V gene (reference sequence). The V segment lost 0 bases and the J segment 3 bases; nucleotides outside the gene matches: 1. Written as DNA, the CDR3 is TGCAGTGCTAGAGATCTAGCGGGAGACACCGGGGAGCTGTTTTTT. Its translation is CSARDLAGDTGELFF.

This clonotype was counted a few times. This chain joins TRBV6-1 and TRBJ1-1, with a tentative D call TRBD1 (5 bases). Looked up from germline, CDR1 is MNHNS and CDR2 is SASEGT. The CDR3 consists of 15 residues. Trimming cost V 4 bases and J 0 bases, with 12 bases left between them. CDR3 protein: CASSVQGGLNTEAFF. The CDR3 coding sequence is TGTGCCAGCAGTGTCCAGGGAGGGCTGAACACTGAAGCTTTCTTT.

This clonotype was observed a single time. The V and J genes are TRBV15 and TRBJ2-7; TRBD2 matches 9 bases. After removal of 2 bases from V and 5 bases from J, the junction contained 7 bases not matched to a gene. The CDR3 consists of 15 residues. The germline V gene has CDR1 LNHNV and CDR2 YYDKDF (reference sequence). The CDR3 bases are TGTGCCACCAGCAGACGTAGCGGGAGCGGTAACGAGCAGTACTTC. This translates into CATSRRSGSGNEQYF.

The chain joins TRBV28 to TRBJ2-2, with D perhaps matching TRBD1 or TRBD2 (5 bases each). V was trimmed by 6 bases and J by 1 base, leaving 15 bases between them. The CDR3 length is 16 residues. CDR1 and CDR2 from the germline V gene are MDHEN and SYDVKM. The CDR3 loop reads CASRAMGRVNTGELFF. In DNA form, the CDR3 reads TGTGCCAGCAGGGCGATGGGACGGGTGAACACCGGGGAGCTGTTTTTT.

The rearrangement links TRBV28 to TRBJ2-1, with D possibly being TRBD1 (5 bases). In germline, CDR1 is MDHEN, CDR2 SYDVKM. The CDR3 consists of 15 residues. The germline V and J ends were trimmed by 3 bases and 5 bases, with 14 bases remaining between them. CDR3 sequence (DNA): TGTGCCAGCAGTTTCCCCAGGGCGGTCCACAATGAGCAGTTCTTC. Protein: CASSFPRAVHNEQFF.

This clonotype was observed a handful of times. CDR3 in DNA: TGTGCCAGCAGGACCATAGCGGGGGGCCAAGAGACCCAGTACTTC. This sequence encodes CASRTIAGGQETQYF. The chain links TRBV28 to TRBJ2-5, with 10 bases lining up with TRBD2. The CDR3 runs 15 residues. Germline CDR1 and CDR2: MDHEN and SYDVKM. The J segment lost 1 base and the V segment lost 6 bases, leaving 5 bases of the junction unmatched.

The rearrangement joins TRBV6-4 to TRBJ2-1; D remains unclear. Germline V gene lookup returns CDR1 MRHNA and CDR2 SNTAGT. The CDR3 runs 13 residues. Between the trimmed V and J ends, which lost 3 bases and 4 bases, there was a span of 7 bases. This chain's CDR3 is CASSEAEYNEQFF. The CDR3 bases are TGTGCCAGCAGTGAGGCGGAGTACAATGAGCAGTTCTTC.

This clonotype was observed a handful of times. This chain connects TRBV2 to TRBJ2-7, with D possibly being TRBD2 (5 bases). This CDR3 is built from 14 residues. The V and J ends lost 3 bases and 3 bases respectively, with 12 bases between them. CDR1 is SNHLY and CDR2 is FYNNEI in the germline V gene. The CDR3 reads CASSDLASNYEQYF. The CDR3 nucleotides are TGTGCCAGCAGTGACCTAGCTTCAAACTACGAGCAGTACTTC.

V usage is TRBV19 and J usage is TRBJ2-1; D unresolved. The V gene lost 7 bases and the J gene lost 15 bases, with 22 bases spanning the gap. The CDR3 runs 13 residues. Per the germline V gene, CDR1 is LNHDA and CDR2 is SQIVND (reference sequence). As DNA, the CDR3 is TGTGCCAGTAAGCCGACTCTCTCCCTCAGGCCGTTCTTC. Encoded protein: CASKPTLSLRPFF. The complete variable domain, with remaining parts taken from reference TRBV19 and TRBJ2-1, reads DGGITQSPKYLFRKEGQNVTLSCEQNLNHDAMYWYRQDPGQGLRLIYYSQIVNDFQKGDIAEGYSVSREKKESFPLTVTSAQKNPTAFYLCASKPTLSLRPFFGPGTRLTVL.

This chain joins TRBV7-2 and TRBJ2-7; a possible D gene is TRBD2 (7 bases). The V end was cut by 4 bases, the J end by 2 bases, with 21 bases between. The germline gives CDR1 SGHTA, CDR2 FQGNSA. The CDR3 extends over 17 amino acids. CDR3 in DNA: TGTGCCAGCAGCTGGCGGGGGCGAGCGAGTCGCGCCTACGAGCAGTACTTC. It yields the protein CASSWRGRASRAYEQYF. Full variable domain (remainder filled in from reference TRBV7-2 and TRBJ2-7): GAGVSQSPSNKVTEKGKDVELRCDPISGHTALYWYRQSLGQGLEFLIYFQGNSAPDKSGLPSDRFSAERTGGSVSTLTIQRTQQEDSAVYLCASSWRGRASRAYEQYFGPGTRLTVT.

V is TRBV5-1 and J is TRBJ1-1; D possibly corresponds to TRBD1 (6 bases). V was clipped by 4 bases and J by 8 bases, with 12 bases between them. CDR3 size: 12 residues. Germline V gene data show CDR1 as SGHRS and CDR2 as YFSETQ. The CDR3, as DNA: TGCGCCAGCAGCACCTTGACAGGAGAAGCTTTCTTT. Its translation: CASSTLTGEAFF.

DNA of the CDR3: TGCAGTGCCCCCAATAGGATCCAGGGGACCGGGGAGCTGTTTTTT. Its protein product is CSAPNRIQGTGELFF. The gene calls are TRBV20-1 and TRBJ2-2; D is possibly TRBD1 (6 bases). From germline, CDR1 is DFQATT and CDR2 SNEGSKA (reference sequence). The CDR3 is made up of 15 amino acids. V shed 6 bases and J shed 5 bases, with 19 bases lying between them.

Comments on this clonotype: The junction differs from germline at one of its ends, possibly a read error. V is TRBV7-7 and J is TRBJ1-4, with TRBD1 matching over 10 bases. There are 14 residues in the CDR3. CDR1 and CDR2 (germline): SSHAT, FNYEAQ (reference sequence). In DNA form, the CDR3 reads TGTGCTAGCAGCCCGGGACAGGGGAATGAAAAACTGTTTTTT. Its protein is CASSPGQGNEKLFF. The full variable domain, rest sourced from reference TRBV7-7 and TRBJ1-4, is GAGVSQSPRYKVTKRGQDVTLRCDPISSHATLYWYQQALGQGPEFLTYFNYEAQPDKSGLPSDRFSAERPEGSISTLTIQRTEQRDSAMYRCASSPGQGNEKLFFGSGTQLSVL.

V usage is TRBV14 and J usage is TRBJ2-7; TRBD2 agrees at 9 bases. Germline CDR1 SGHDN, CDR2 FVKESK. With 4 bases clipped from V and 0 bases from J, the junction kept 7 bases outside the gene matches. The CDR3 contains 16 residues. In DNA, the CDR3 is TGTGCCAGCAGCCGAAATGTAGCGGGAGTCTCCTACGAGCAGTACTTC. Residues: CASSRNVAGVSYEQYF.

The rearrangement links TRBV28 to TRBJ2-2, with TRBD2 matching over 13 bases. This CDR3 spans 18 amino acids. V lost 5 bases and J lost 1; bases outside the gene matches: 7. The V gene's germline CDR1 is MDHEN and CDR2 SYDVKM. The CDR3 spells CASSGTSGITWNTGELFF. The CDR3 nucleotides are TGTGCCAGCAGTGGGACTAGCGGGATTACATGGAACACCGGGGAGCTGTTTTTT.

The chain is built from TRBV6-1 and TRBJ1-5, with D possibly TRBD1 on 6 matching bases. This CDR3 comprises 15 residues. In germline, CDR1 is MNHNS, CDR2 SASEGT. V lost 6 bases, J lost 1 base, and 13 bases lay in between. Written as DNA, the CDR3 is TGTGCCAGCAGAATGGACAGAGAAAGCAATCAGCCCCAGCATTTT. It translates to CASRMDRESNQPQHF.

The CDR3 here is CASSPSPALNEQYF. The CDR3 DNA reads TGTGCCAGCAGCCCCAGTCCGGCTTTGAACGAGCAGTACTTC. The chain is built from TRBV7-2 and TRBJ2-7; D unclear. V lost 5 bases to trimming and J lost 5 bases, with 16 bases between them. The CDR3 consists of 14 residues. The germline V gene has CDR1 SGHTA and CDR2 FQGNSA.

The V gene is TRBV5-1, the J gene TRBJ1-2; D call uncertain. V gave up 4 bases and J gave up 0 bases, with 13 bases separating them. Per the germline V gene, CDR1 is SGHRS and CDR2 is YFSETQ. This CDR3 spans 15 amino acids. This CDR3 reads CASSPEGVANYGYTF. The CDR3 DNA sequence: TGCGCCAGCAGCCCCGAGGGCGTAGCTAACTATGGCTACACCTTC. The variable domain in full, with the rest retrieved from reference TRBV5-1 and TRBJ1-2, is KAGVTQTPRYLIKTRGQQVTLSCSPISGHRSVSWYQQTPGQGLQFLFEYFSETQRNKGNFPGRFSGRQFSNSRSEMNVSTLELGDSALYLCASSPEGVANYGYTFGSGTRLTVV.

J is TRBJ2-3 and V is TRBV6-5; D might be TRBD2 (5 bases). Trimming stripped 4 bases from V and 4 bases from J, with 15 bases between. The germline V gene has CDR1 MNHEY and CDR2 SVGAGI. CDR3 length: 15 residues. CDR3: CASSSSLTSPDTQYF. Here the CDR3 DNA reads TGTGCCAGCAGTTCGTCCCTCACTAGTCCAGATACGCAGTATTTT.

CDR3 coding DNA: TGTGCCAGCAGCTTGGTGGGGGGAAGAACGAATTCACCCCTCCACTTT. The encoded protein is CASSLVGGRTNSPLHF. This chain joins TRBV5-6 and TRBJ1-6; possible D gene TRBD1, 5 bases. V was clipped by 0 bases and J by 7 bases, with 14 bases between them. The length of the CDR3 is 16 residues. Germline CDR1 SGHDT, CDR2 YYEEEE.

The V call is TRBV7-2, the J call TRBJ1-1; TRBD1 is a possible D gene (5 bases). Germline CDR1 reads SGHTA; CDR2 reads FQGNSA. CDR3 size: 13 residues. V lost 1 base and J lost 10, with 13 bases in between. CDR3 nucleotides: TGTGCCAGCAGCTTAGACCGGGGCGAAAGAGCTTTCTTT. It yields the protein CASSLDRGERAFF.

This clonotype was counted a few times. This rearrangement joins TRBV7-3 to TRBJ1-2; D perhaps matches TRBD1 (5 bases). The V end lost 2 bases, the J end lost 4 bases, and 8 bases lay between the germline ends. This CDR3 comprises 13 residues. Germline V CDR1 and CDR2: SGHTA, FQGTGA. The CDR3 nucleotides are TGTGCCAGCAGCTTAGGGCAGGGCTATGGCTACACCTTC. This sequence encodes CASSLGQGYGYTF.